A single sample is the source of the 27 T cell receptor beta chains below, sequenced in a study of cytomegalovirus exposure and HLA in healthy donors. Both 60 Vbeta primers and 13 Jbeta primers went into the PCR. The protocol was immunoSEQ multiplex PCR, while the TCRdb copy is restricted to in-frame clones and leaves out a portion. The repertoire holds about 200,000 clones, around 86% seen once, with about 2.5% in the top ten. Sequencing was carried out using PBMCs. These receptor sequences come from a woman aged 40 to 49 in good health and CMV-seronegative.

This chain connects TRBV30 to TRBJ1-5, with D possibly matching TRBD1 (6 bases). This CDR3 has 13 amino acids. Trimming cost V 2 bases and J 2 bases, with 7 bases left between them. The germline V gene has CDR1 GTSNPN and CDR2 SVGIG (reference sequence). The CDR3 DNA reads TGTGCCTGGAGTAACAGGGGCAATCAGCCCCAGCATTTT. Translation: CAWSNRGNQPQHF.

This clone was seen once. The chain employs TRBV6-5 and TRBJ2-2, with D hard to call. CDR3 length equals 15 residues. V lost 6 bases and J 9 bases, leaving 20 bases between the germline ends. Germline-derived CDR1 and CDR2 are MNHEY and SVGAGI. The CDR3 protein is CASRGAGSLGRELFF. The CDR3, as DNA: TGTGCCAGCAGAGGCGCCGGGTCCCTAGGCCGGGAGCTGTTTTTT.

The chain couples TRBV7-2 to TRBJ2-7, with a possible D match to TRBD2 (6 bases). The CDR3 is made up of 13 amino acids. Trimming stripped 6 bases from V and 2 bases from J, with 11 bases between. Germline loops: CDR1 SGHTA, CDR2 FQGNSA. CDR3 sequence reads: CASSSGPTYEQYF. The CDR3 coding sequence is TGTGCCAGCAGTAGCGGCCCAACCTACGAGCAGTACTTC.

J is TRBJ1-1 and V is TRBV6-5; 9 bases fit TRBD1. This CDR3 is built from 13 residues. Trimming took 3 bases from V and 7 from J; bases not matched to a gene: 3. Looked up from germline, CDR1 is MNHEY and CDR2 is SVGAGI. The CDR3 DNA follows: TGTGCCAGCAGTTATACAGGGGGCTATGAAGCTTTCTTT. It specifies CASSYTGGYEAFF.

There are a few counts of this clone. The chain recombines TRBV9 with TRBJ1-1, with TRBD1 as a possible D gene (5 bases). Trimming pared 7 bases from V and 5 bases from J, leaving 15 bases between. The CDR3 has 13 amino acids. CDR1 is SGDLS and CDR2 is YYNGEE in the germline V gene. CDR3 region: CASSGGIGTEAFF. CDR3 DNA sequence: TGTGCCAGCTCGGGGGGGATCGGAACTGAAGCTTTCTTT.

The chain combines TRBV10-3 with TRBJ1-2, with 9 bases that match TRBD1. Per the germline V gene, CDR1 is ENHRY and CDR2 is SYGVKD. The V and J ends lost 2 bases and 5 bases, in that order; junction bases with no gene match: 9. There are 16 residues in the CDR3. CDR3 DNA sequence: TGTGCCATCAGTGAGGGGACAGGGCCAGGGGTTTATGGCTACACCTTC. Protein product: CAISEGTGPGVYGYTF.

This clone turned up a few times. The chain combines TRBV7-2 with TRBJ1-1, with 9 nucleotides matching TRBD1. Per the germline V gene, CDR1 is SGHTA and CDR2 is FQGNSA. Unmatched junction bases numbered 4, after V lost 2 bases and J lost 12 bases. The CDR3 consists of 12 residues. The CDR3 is CASSLRTGEPFF. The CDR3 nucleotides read TGTGCCAGCAGCTTACGGACAGGGGAACCTTTCTTT.

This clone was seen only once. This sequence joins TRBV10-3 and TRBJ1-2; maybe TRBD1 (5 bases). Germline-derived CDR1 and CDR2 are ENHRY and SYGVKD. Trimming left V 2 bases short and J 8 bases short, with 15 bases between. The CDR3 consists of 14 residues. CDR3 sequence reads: CAISEPRGGAGYTF. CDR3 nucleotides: TGTGCCATCAGTGAGCCTAGGGGTGGGGCCGGCTACACCTTC.

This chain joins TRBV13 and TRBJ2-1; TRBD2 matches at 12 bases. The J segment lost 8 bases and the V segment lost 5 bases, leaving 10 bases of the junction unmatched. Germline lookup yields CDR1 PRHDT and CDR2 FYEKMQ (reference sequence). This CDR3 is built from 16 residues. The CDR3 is CASSPETSGSSDEQFF. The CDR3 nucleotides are TGTGCCAGCAGCCCGGAGACTAGCGGGAGTAGCGATGAGCAGTTCTTC.

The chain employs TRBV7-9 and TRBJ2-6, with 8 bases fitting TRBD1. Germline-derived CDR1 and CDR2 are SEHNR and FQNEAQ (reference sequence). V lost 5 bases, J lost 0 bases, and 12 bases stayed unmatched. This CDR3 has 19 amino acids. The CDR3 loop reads CASSPARDRTTSGANVLTF. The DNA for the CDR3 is TGTGCCAGCAGCCCGGCCAGGGACAGGACTACCTCTGGGGCCAACGTCCTGACTTTC.

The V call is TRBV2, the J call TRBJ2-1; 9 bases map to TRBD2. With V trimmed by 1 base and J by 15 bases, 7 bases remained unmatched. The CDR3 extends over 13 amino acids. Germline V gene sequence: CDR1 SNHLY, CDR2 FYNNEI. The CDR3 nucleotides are TGTGCCAGCAGTGAAGGTTCTAGCGGGGTGGGGTTCTTC. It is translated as CASSEGSSGVGFF.

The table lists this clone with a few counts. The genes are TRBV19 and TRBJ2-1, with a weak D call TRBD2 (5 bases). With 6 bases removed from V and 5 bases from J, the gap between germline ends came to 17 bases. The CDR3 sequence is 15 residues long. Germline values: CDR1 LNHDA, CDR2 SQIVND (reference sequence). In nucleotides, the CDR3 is TGTGCCAGTAGATCAGGCTTAGCGAAGCACAATGAGCAGTTCTTC. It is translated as CASRSGLAKHNEQFF.

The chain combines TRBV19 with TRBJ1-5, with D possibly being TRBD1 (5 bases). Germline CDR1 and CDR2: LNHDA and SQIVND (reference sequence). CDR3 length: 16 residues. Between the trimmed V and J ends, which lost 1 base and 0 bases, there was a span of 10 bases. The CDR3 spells CASSIVPGYSNQPQHF. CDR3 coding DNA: TGTGCCAGTAGTATAGTCCCAGGGTATAGCAATCAGCCCCAGCATTTT.

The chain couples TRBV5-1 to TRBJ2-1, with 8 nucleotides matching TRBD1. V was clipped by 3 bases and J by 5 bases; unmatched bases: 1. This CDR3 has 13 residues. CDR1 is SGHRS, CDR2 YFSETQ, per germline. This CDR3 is CASSSQGDNEQFF. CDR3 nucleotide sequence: TGCGCCAGCAGCTCACAGGGGGACAATGAGCAGTTCTTC.

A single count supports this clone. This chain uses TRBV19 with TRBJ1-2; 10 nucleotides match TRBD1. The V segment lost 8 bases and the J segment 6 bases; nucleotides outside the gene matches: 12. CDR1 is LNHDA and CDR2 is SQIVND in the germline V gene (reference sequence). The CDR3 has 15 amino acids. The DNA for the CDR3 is TGTGCCAGTCGCTACCAGGGACAGGGGAGCGATGGCTACACCTTC. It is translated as CASRYQGQGSDGYTF.

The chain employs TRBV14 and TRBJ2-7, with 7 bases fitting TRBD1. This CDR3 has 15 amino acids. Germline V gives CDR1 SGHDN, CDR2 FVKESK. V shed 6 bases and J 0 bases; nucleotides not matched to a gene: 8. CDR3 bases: TGTGCCAGCAGGAGAGGGGGCGCCAGCTCCTACGAGCAGTACTTC. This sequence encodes CASRRGGASSYEQYF.

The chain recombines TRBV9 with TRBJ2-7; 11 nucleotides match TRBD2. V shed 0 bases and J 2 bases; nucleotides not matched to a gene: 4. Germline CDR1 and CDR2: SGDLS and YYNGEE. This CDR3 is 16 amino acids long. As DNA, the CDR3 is TGTGCCAGCAGCGTAGGGCCACTAGCGGGAGCCTACGAGCAGTACTTC. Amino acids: CASSVGPLAGAYEQYF.

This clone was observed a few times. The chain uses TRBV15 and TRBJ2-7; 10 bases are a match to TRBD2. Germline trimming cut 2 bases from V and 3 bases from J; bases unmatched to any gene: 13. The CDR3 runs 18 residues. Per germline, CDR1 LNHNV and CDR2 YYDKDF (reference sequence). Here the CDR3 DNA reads TGTGCCACCAGCAGACCCCCGTCATGGACTAGCGGCGACTACGAGCAGTACTTC. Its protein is CATSRPPSWTSGDYEQYF. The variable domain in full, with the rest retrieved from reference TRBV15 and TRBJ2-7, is DAMVIQNPRYQVTQFGKPVTLSCSQTLNHNVMYWYQQKSSQAPKLLFHYYDKDFNNEADTPDNFQSRRPNTSFCFLDIRSPGLGDTAMYLCATSRPPSWTSGDYEQYFGPGTRLTVT.

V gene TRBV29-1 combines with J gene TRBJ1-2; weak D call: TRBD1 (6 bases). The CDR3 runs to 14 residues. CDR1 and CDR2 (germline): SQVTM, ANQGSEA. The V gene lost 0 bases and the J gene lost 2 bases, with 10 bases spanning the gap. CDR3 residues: CSVEEGARNYGYTF. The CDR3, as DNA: TGCAGCGTTGAAGAGGGGGCGCGGAACTATGGCTACACCTTC.

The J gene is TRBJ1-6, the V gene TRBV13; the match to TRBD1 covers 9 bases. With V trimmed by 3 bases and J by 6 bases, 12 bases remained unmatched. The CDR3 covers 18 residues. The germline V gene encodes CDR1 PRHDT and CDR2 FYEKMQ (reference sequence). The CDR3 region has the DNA TGTGCCAGCAGCTTTGAAACGGGGACAGGGTCGGTTAATTCACCCCTCCACTTT. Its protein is CASSFETGTGSVNSPLHF. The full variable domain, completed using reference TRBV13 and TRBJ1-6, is AAGVIQSPRHLIKEKRETATLKCYPIPRHDTVYWYQQGPGQDPQFLISFYEKMQSDKGSIPDRFSAQQFSDYHSELNMSSLELGDSALYFCASSFETGTGSVNSPLHFGNGTRLTVT.

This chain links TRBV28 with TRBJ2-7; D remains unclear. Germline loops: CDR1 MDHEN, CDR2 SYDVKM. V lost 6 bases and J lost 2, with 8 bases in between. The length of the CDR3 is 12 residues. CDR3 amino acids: CASRTSAYEQYF. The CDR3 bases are TGTGCCAGCAGAACGTCGGCCTACGAGCAGTACTTC. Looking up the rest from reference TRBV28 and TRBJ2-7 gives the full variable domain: DVKVTQSSRYLVKRTGEKVFLECVQDMDHENMFWYRQDPGLGLRLIYFSYDVKMKEKGDIPEGYSVSREKKERFSLILESASTNQTSMYLCASRTSAYEQYFGPGTRLTVT.

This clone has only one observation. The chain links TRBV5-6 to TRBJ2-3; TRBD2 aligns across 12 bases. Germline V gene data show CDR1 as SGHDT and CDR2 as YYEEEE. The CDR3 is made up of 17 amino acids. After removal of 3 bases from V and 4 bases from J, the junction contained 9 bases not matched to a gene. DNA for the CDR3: TGTGCCAGCAGCTACGCCCTGACTAGCGGGAGATCAGATACGCAGTATTTT. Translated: CASSYALTSGRSDTQYF.

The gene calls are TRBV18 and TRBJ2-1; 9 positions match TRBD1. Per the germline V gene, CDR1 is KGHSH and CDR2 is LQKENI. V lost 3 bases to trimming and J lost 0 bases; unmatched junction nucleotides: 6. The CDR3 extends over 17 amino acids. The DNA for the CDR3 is TGTGCCAGCTCACCGAAATTACAGGGGGCCTCCTACAATGAGCAGTTCTTC. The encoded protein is CASSPKLQGASYNEQFF.

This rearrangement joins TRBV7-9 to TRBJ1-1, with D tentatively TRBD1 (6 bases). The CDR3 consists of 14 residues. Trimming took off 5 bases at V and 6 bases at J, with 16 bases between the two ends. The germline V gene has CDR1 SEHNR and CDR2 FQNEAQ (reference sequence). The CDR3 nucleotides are TGTGCCAGCAGCGACGACAGGCCTCCGGCTGAAGCTTTCTTT. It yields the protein CASSDDRPPAEAFF.

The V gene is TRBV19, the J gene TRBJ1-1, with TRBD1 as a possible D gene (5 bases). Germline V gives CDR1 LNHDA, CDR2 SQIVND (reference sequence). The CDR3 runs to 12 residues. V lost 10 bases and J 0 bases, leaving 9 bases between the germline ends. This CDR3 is CATDTMNTEAFF. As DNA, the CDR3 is TGTGCCACGGACACAATGAACACTGAAGCTTTCTTT.

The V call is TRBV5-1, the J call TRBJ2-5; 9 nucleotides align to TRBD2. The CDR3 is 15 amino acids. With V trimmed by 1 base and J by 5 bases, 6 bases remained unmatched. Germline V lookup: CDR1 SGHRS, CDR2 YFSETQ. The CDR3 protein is CASSLTSGSGETQYF. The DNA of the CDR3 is TGCGCCAGCAGCTTGACTAGCGGGTCGGGGGAGACCCAGTACTTC.

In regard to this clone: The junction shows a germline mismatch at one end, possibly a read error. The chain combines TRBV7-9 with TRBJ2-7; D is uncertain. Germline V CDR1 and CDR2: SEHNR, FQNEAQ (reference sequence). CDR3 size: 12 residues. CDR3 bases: TGTTCCAGCAGCTTCGGTTCATTCGAGCAGTACTTC. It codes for CSSSFGSFEQYF.